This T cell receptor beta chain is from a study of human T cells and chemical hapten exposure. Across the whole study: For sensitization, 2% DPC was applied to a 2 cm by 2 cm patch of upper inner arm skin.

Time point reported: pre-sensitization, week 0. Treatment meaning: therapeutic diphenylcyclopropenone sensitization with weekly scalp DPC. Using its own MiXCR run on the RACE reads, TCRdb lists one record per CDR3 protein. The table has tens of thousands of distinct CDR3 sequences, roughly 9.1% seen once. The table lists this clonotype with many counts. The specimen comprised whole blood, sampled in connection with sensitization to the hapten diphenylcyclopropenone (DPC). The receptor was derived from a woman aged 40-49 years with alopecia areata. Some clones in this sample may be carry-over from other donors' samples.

This CDR3 reads CSVEVVSYNEQFF. CDR3 DNA sequence: TGCAGCGTTGAGGTTGTCTCCTACAATGAGCAGTTCTTC. The chain has TRBV29-1 and TRBJ2-1, with D hard to call. The germline V and J ends were trimmed by 3 bases and 0 bases, with 6 bases remaining between them. Per germline, CDR1 SQVTM and CDR2 ANQGSEA. The CDR3 consists of 13 residues.